This T cell receptor (beta chain) came from a study of CD8 T cells in Susac syndrome. Random hexamers primed reverse transcription of roughly 0.45 to 1 ug RNA. Amplification of the TCR beta CDR3 was carried out by immunoSEQ multiplex PCR, which spanned a total of 54 Vbeta and 13 Jbeta segments. TCRdb independently ran MiXCR on the immunoSEQ multiplex PCR reads; one entry per CDR3 protein. This sample has some 250,000 distinct CDR3 sequences; 96% occur once, and the top ten carry approximately 0.094%. The CDR3 has 15 amino acids. Germline V lookup: CDR1 LGHNA, CDR2 YNFKEQ. V lost 0 bases and J lost 7; bases outside the gene matches: 7.

The receptor's source is a human donor with Susac syndrome. The sample consisted of CD4+ T cells from PBMCs. This chain uses TRBV4-2 with TRBJ1-2, with 8 bases identical to TRBD1. The CDR3 loop reads CASSQDSPGGRGYTF. CDR3 bases: TGTGCCAGCAGCCAAGATTCGCCAGGGGGCCGTGGCTACACCTTC.